A single T cell receptor beta chain is shown here with its context. The sample comes from a study of cytomegalovirus exposure and HLA in healthy donors. The V segment lost 3 bases and the J segment 3 bases; nucleotides outside the gene matches: 4. CDR3 length: 16 amino acids. The germline V gene has CDR1 KGHSY and CDR2 FQNENV. 60 Vbeta and 13 Jbeta primers were used in PCR. Measured with immunoSEQ multiplex PCR; TCRdb has only the in-frame clones, and not every one. The sample has about 120,000 clones; 80% to 85% are singletons. The specimen was PBMCs. This clonotype was sampled from a woman aged 40 to 50 in good health and CMV-seronegative. The genes are TRBV16 and TRBJ1-5; 11 nucleotides match TRBD1. The CDR3: CASSQGQGGPNQPQHF. In DNA, the CDR3 is TGTGCCAGCAGCCAGGGACAGGGGGGACCCAATCAGCCCCAGCATTTT.